Following are 11 T cell receptor beta chains from one sample sequenced in a study of CD8+CD57+ T cells in acquired aplastic anemia. By flow cytometry, patients selected for sequencing had shown an expansion of CD8+CD57+ cells. Genomic DNA templated the TCR beta VDJ and CDR3 profiling. MiXCR, applied by TCRdb to the reads, yields one record per CDR3 protein. Here the sample spans roughly 500,000 distinct CDR3 sequences, less than 35% being singletons. Sequencing was done on a sample of sorted CD4+, CD8+, or CD8+CD57+ T cells (not recorded which) from PBMCs. These receptors were collected from a human donor with aplastic anemia.

V usage is TRBV19 and J usage is TRBJ2-3; 7 nucleotides line up with TRBD2. V trimming: 11 bases; J trimming: 1 base; junction bases outside the gene matches: 6. Germline V gene lookup returns CDR1 LNHDA and CDR2 SQIVND (reference sequence). The CDR3 spans 13 residues. The CDR3 DNA reads as TGTGCCTTAGGGGCGGGGGGCACAGATACGCAGTATTTT. It translates to CALGAGGTDTQYF.

This clonotype was seen a few times. The chain employs TRBV29-1 and TRBJ1-1; a possible D gene is TRBD1 (6 bases). Germline V lookup: CDR1 SQVTM, CDR2 ANQGSEA. The CDR3 length is 11 residues. V lost 5 bases and J lost 6, with 10 bases in between. CDR3 nucleotides: TGCAGCGTTAACAGGGTCGCTGAAGCTTTCTTT. This gives the protein CSVNRVAEAFF.

As to this clonotype: A read error may produce the germline difference seen at one junction end. The V call is TRBV6-1, the J call TRBJ2-7; 8 positions agree with TRBD1. Germline CDR1 reads MNHNS; CDR2 reads SASEGT. The CDR3 runs to 15 residues. CDR3 nucleotides: TGTGGCAGCAGTCTGAGGACAGGGAATAGGTACGAGCAGTACTTC. It encodes CGSSLRTGNRYEQYF.

This clonotype was seen many times. This chain links TRBV19 with TRBJ2-5; TRBD1 matches 7 bases. The CDR3 covers 14 residues. In germline, CDR1 is LNHDA, CDR2 SQIVND (reference sequence). With 4 bases clipped from V and 3 bases from J, the junction kept 5 bases outside the gene matches. CDR3 amino acids: CASSTRQGEETQYF. The CDR3 DNA reads as TGTGCCAGTAGTACACGACAGGGTGAAGAGACCCAGTACTTC.

This clonotype has at least ten counts. The J gene is TRBJ2-1, the V gene TRBV2; D is undetermined. Looked up from germline, CDR1 is SNHLY and CDR2 is FYNNEI. This CDR3 contains 11 residues. Trimming took off 7 bases at V and 8 bases at J, with 9 bases between the two ends. The CDR3 nucleotides are TGTGCCAGCAATAACTTGGATGAGCAGTTCTTC. Translated: CASNNLDEQFF. Filled out from reference TRBV2 and TRBJ2-1, the complete variable domain reads EPEVTQTPSHQVTQMGQEVILRCVPISNHLYFYWYRQILGQKVEFLVSFYNNEISEKSEIFDDQFSVERPDGSNFTLKIRSTKLEDSAMYFCASNNLDEQFFGPGTRLTVL.

This clonotype was picked up one time. The J gene is TRBJ2-7, the V gene TRBV25-1; 10 bases map to TRBD1. The CDR3 is 11 residues long. CDR1 is MGHDK and CDR2 is SYGVNS in the germline V gene. CDR3 region: CASRMTGGAWV. In DNA, the CDR3 is TGTGCCAGCAGGATGACAGGGGGCGCGTGGGTC.

This clonotype was seen repeatedly, ten times or more. The V call is TRBV2, the J call TRBJ2-1; TRBD2 agrees at 8 bases. Germline values: CDR1 SNHLY, CDR2 FYNNEI. Trimming cost V 10 bases and J 8 bases; bases outside gene matches: 13. CDR3 size: 14 residues. Here the CDR3 DNA reads TGTGCCAACACCCCCGGGACTAGTTCCTATGAGCAGTTCTTC. It encodes CANTPGTSSYEQFF.

The genes are TRBV4-2 and TRBJ1-3, with TRBD1 matching over 7 bases. CDR3 length equals 16 residues. The germline CDR1 and CDR2 sequences are LGHNA and YNFKEQ. Trimming removed 3 bases from V and 2 bases from J; junction bases left unmatched: 7. The CDR3 sequence: CASSQETGRAGNTIYF. The CDR3 DNA sequence: TGTGCCAGCAGCCAGGAGACAGGGCGTGCTGGAAACACCATATATTTT.

This clonotype was picked up many times. The V and J genes are TRBV14 and TRBJ1-2, with TRBD1 matching over 8 bases. From germline, CDR1 is SGHDN and CDR2 FVKESK. With V trimmed by 3 bases and J by 4 bases, 1 base remained unmatched. The CDR3 covers 13 residues. This CDR3 is CASSQGQVYGYTF. The CDR3 bases are TGTGCCAGCAGCCAGGGACAGGTCTATGGCTACACCTTC.

A remark on this clonotype: Germline and junction disagree at one end, which may indicate a read error. J is TRBJ1-1 and V is TRBV7-2; 8 positions match TRBD1. The CDR3 extends over 14 amino acids. The germline CDR1 and CDR2 sequences are SGHTA and FQGNSA. In DNA, the CDR3 is TGTGCCAGCAGCCCCAGACAGGGGAACTCTGAAGCTTTCTTT. Encoded protein: CASSPRQGNSEAFF.

The V and J genes are TRBV4-1 and TRBJ1-2; 7 bases are shared with TRBD1. CDR3 length: 15 residues. Germline V gene lookup returns CDR1 MGHRA and CDR2 YSYEKL. Losses at the gene ends were 1 base for V and 4 bases for J; bases not matched to a gene: 6. CDR3 DNA sequence: TGCGCCAGCAGCCAAGGAACAGGGGAGAGCTATGGCTACACCTTC. Amino acid sequence: CASSQGTGESYGYTF.